This T cell receptor (beta chain) was observed in a study of T cell repertoires in aging, cancer and after chemotherapy. To note about this clonotype: Its specificity is not known.

Multiplex touch-down PCR with TRB-A/B primers amplified rearranged V-D-J TRB sequences. TCRdb re-derived calls from the multiplex PCR reads in MiXCR, one entry per CDR3 protein. The sample records 4,900 or so distinct CDR3 sequences, roughly 21% being singletons. Peripheral blood genomic DNA, not sorted cells or RNA, was the template. The germline V gene encodes CDR1 LGHNT and CDR2 FRNRAP. The CDR3 has 14 residues. Germline trimming cut 7 bases from V and 4 bases from J; bases unmatched to any gene: 7. Regarding the study as a whole: Rebound thymic output was suggested by rising median generation probability during chemotherapy in each cancer cohort. Compared with age-matched healthy donors, untreated hematological or solid cancer patients showed higher blood TCR clonality. Immunological memory after chemotherapy cannot be judged from the repertoire data. Healthy donors lost TCR diversity with age mainly through richness, cancer patients through richness and evenness.

The gene calls are TRBV12-5 and TRBJ2-3; 8 nucleotides agree with TRBD2. Source material: blood. This sequence was found in a human donor in good health. The donor label of this sample is uncertain. In nucleotides, the CDR3 is TGTGCTAGTGCTCGGGGGGGCAACGCAGATACGCAGTATTTT. It yields the protein CASARGGNADTQYF.